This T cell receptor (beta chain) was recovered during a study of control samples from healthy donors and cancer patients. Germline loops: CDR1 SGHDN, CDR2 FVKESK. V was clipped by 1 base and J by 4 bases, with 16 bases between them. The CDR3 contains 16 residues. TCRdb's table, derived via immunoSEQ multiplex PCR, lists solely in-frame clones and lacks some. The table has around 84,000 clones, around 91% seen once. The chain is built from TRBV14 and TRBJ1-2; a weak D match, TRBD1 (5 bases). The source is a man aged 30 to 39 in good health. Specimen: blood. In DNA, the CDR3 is TGTGCCAGCAGCCAAGGGGACGGACAAAAAGGCTATGGCTACACCTTC. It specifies CASSQGDGQKGYGYTF.